Below are 13 T cell receptor beta chains sequenced from a single sample in a study of blood T cell repertoires in COVID-19. Libraries were prepared by immunoSEQ multiplex PCR; TCRdb keeps only in-frame clonotypes and omits some of them. The sample holds about 65,000 clones; 90% to 95% are singletons and the top ten take 2.5% to 3%. The specimen sequenced was peripheral blood. The source of these receptors is a man aged 65-85 years with active COVID-19.

V and J are TRBV4-3 and TRBJ1-4, with D possibly being TRBD1 (6 bases). V lost 0 bases, J lost 2 bases, and 7 bases lay in between. The CDR3 runs to 15 residues. Germline V CDR1 and CDR2: LGHNA, YSLEER. The CDR3 DNA reads as TGCGCCAGCAGCCAAGATCAGGGGACTAATGAAAAACTGTTTTTT. This translates into CASSQDQGTNEKLFF.

This clone was counted a single time. The chain uses TRBV20-1 and TRBJ1-2; D uncertain. The V gene's germline CDR1 is DFQATT and CDR2 SNEGSKA (reference sequence). V lost 3 bases, J lost 0 bases, and 5 bases lay in between. This CDR3 region has 12 residues. CDR3 sequence: CSASIANYGYTF. The CDR3 bases are TGCAGTGCTAGTATAGCTAACTATGGCTACACCTTC.

The CDR3 coding sequence is TGTGCCAGCAGCCATTTGCGATCTGATCAGCCCCAGCATTTT. Its protein product is CASSHLRSDQPQHF. The V gene is TRBV3-1 (or the pseudogene TRBV3-2), the J gene TRBJ1-5; D uncertain. Trimming cost V 3 bases and J 5 bases, with 11 bases left between them. This CDR3 contains 14 residues. From germline, CDR1 is LGHDT and CDR2 YNNKEL (reference sequence).

This chain connects TRBV6-2 or TRBV6-3 to TRBJ2-7; 14 bases fit TRBD2. This CDR3 contains 18 residues. Germline trimming cut 5 bases from V and 0 bases from J; bases unmatched to any gene: 9. Germline assignment: CDR1 MNHEY and CDR2 SVGEGT. The CDR3 DNA is TGTGCCAGCAGTCTCGGACTAGCGGGGGGCTCTAGCTCCTACGAGCAGTACGTC. It yields the protein CASSLGLAGGSSSYEQYV.

This chain joins TRBV18 and TRBJ2-1; TRBD2 matches at 8 bases. The germline V gene encodes CDR1 KGHSH and CDR2 LQKENI. This CDR3 has 13 residues. The J segment lost 7 bases and the V segment lost 4 bases, leaving 3 bases of the junction unmatched. The CDR3 is CASSLPGGNEQFF. The CDR3 coding sequence is TGTGCCAGCTCACTCCCGGGGGGGAATGAGCAGTTCTTC.

The chain joins TRBV4-3 to TRBJ1-4; perhaps TRBD1 as D (6 bases). Germline CDR1 and CDR2: LGHNA and YSLEER. The CDR3 runs 15 residues. The V end was cut by 3 bases, the J end by 3 bases, with 11 bases between. The CDR3 protein is CASSHKGGANEKLFF. For the CDR3, the DNA is TGCGCCAGCAGCCACAAAGGGGGAGCTAATGAAAAACTGTTTTTT.

The chain uses TRBV7-2 and TRBJ2-5; D is uncertain. CDR1 and CDR2 from the germline V gene are SGHTA and FQGNSA. The V end lost 5 bases, the J end lost 2 bases, and 9 bases lay between the germline ends. CDR3 size: 13 residues. The CDR3 region is CASSLPIQETQYF. The CDR3 DNA follows: TGTGCCAGCAGCCTACCGATTCAAGAGACCCAGTACTTC.

This clone was seen only once. This rearrangement joins TRBV5-1 to TRBJ2-3; TRBD2 aligns across 12 bases. CDR3 length: 17 amino acids. CDR1 is SGHRS, CDR2 YFSETQ, per germline. The V segment lost 4 bases and the J segment 6 bases; nucleotides outside the gene matches: 12. The CDR3 here is CASSPWSWTSGVDTQYF. CDR3 DNA sequence: TGCGCCAGCAGCCCCTGGTCCTGGACTAGCGGGGTGGATACGCAGTATTTT.

Written as DNA, the CDR3 is TGTGCCAGCAGACCGGGACAGGGGTTAACCGGGGAGCTGTTTTTT. As protein: CASRPGQGLTGELFF. The V and J genes are TRBV6-5 and TRBJ2-2; 10 bases agree with TRBD1. In germline, CDR1 is MNHEY, CDR2 SVGAGI. V lost 6 bases to trimming and J lost 5 bases; unmatched junction nucleotides: 6. The CDR3 runs to 15 residues.

V usage is TRBV5-4 and J usage is TRBJ2-3, with D possibly TRBD1 on 6 matching bases. V was trimmed by 5 bases and J by 3 bases, leaving 10 bases between them. This CDR3 is built from 13 residues. CDR1 and CDR2 from the germline V gene are SGHNT and YYREEE (reference sequence). The CDR3 coding sequence is TGTGCCAGCAGAAATACAGGGACAGATACGCAGTATTTT. Translating it yields CASRNTGTDTQYF. The entire variable domain, with the rest obtained from reference TRBV5-4 and TRBJ2-3, is as follows: ETGVTQSPTHLIKTRGQQVTLRCSSQSGHNTVSWYQQALGQGPQFIFQYYREEENGRGNFPPRFSGLQFPNYSSELNVNALELDDSALYLCASRNTGTDTQYFGPGTRLTVL.

V is TRBV5-1 and J is TRBJ1-4; D is uncertain. From germline, CDR1 is SGHRS and CDR2 YFSETQ. The CDR3 length is 16 residues. Trimming removed 4 bases at V and 7 bases at J, with 20 bases between. The CDR3 region is CASSDDGRAAGEKLFF. CDR3 nucleotides: TGCGCCAGCAGCGACGACGGAAGGGCCGCGGGTGAAAAACTGTTTTTT. Full variable domain (remainder filled in from reference TRBV5-1 and TRBJ1-4): KAGVTQTPRYLIKTRGQQVTLSCSPISGHRSVSWYQQTPGQGLQFLFEYFSETQRNKGNFPGRFSGRQFSNSRSEMNVSTLELGDSALYLCASSDDGRAAGEKLFFGSGTQLSVL.

The rearrangement joins TRBV14 to TRBJ2-3; maybe TRBD1 (6 bases). The CDR3 runs 13 residues. V was trimmed by 0 bases and J by 10 bases, leaving 11 bases between them. Per the germline V gene, CDR1 is SGHDN and CDR2 is FVKESK. CDR3 sequence: CASSQDGGISQYF. CDR3 nucleotide sequence: TGTGCCAGCAGCCAAGATGGGGGCATTTCGCAGTATTTT.

CDR3 region: CASSLAAQGATGELFF. DNA for the CDR3: TGTGCCAGCAGCTTAGCGGCTCAGGGGGCGACCGGGGAGCTGTTTTTT. The chain combines TRBV7-6 with TRBJ2-2; 8 bases line up with TRBD1. The CDR3 has 16 residues. In germline, CDR1 is SGHVS, CDR2 FNYEAQ. The V segment lost 0 bases and the J segment 5 bases; nucleotides outside the gene matches: 5.